Listed below are T cell receptor beta chains from one sample, sequenced in a study of T cells in localized non-small cell lung cancer. Only in-frame clones appear in the TCRdb table, and some are missing; sequencing was by immunoSEQ multiplex PCR. The repertoire consists of tens of thousands of clones, with just under 85% occurring once and the leading ten covering roughly 13%. The source was peripheral blood, collected before any cancer treatment. These receptors all come from a female donor of 60 years or more with stage I lung adenocarcinoma. The CDR3 runs from the conserved cysteine through the conserved F or W. Fields, in order: V gene, CDR3 protein.

>TRBV10-1
CASWPGQGSNGRTEAFF
>TRBV19
CASNEGLADTKNIQYF
>TRBV9
CASSVSGPNTGELFF
>TRBV6-1
CASSEGGSADTQYF
>TRBV6-1
CASSGTAVGYEQYF
>TRBV6-5
CASSLIGSSYNEQFF
>TRBV14
CASSRGDWETQYF
>TRBV11-2
CASSQPMAGYNEQFF
>TRBV27
CASETSARGRGNTEAFF
>TRBV19
CASSIRGRDEAFF
>TRBV29-1
CSVGTGQIKNIQYF
>TRBV19
CASSWQSGELFF
>TRBV11-2
CASSFREANTGELFF
>TRBV30
CAWSSDRGVGNQPQHF
>TRBV9
CASSKAGGSETQYF
>TRBV6-1
CASNPRDRGTEAFF
>TRBV7-3
CASSLKAGRRRDEQFF
>TRBV6-1
CASSLQGPLYEQYF
>TRBV15
CATSTPGNQPQHF
>TRBV4-1
CASSYAVGDWPQHF
>TRBV5-1
CASSLEPGLSSYEQYF
>TRBV7-3
CASSTEGRAGLAVYNEQFF
>TRBV5-1
CASSLSTNTDTQYF
>TRBV9
CASSVVGGPSSDTQYF
>TRBV25-1
CASSGKNTATYGYTF
>TRBV7-8
CASKTHNLNTEAFF
>TRBV30
CAWSRTDWDGYTF
>TRBV9
CASSVGEVHSPLHF
>TRBV7-8
CASSPRKDRYGGDTIYF
>TRBV9
CASSVGRVSSPYSNQPQHF
>TRBV20-1
CSADRGEQFF
>TRBV18
CASSPRGFGAISLGNTIYF
>TRBV5-6
CASRSDRGSFNYGYTF
>TRBV7-3
CASSRGGVTEAFF
>TRBV4-1
CASSQPTRGSYNEQFF
>TRBV2
CASRAGQLAAYGYTF
>TRBV10-3
CAISESVFKNTEAFF
>TRBV6-6
CASSLSVNYGYTF
>TRBV7-2
CASTLLFGGRTEAFF
>TRBV12-5
CASGLGQEEKLFF
>TRBV29-1
CSAARDRGKTLAKNIQYF
>TRBV6-5
CASADQGRNYGYTF
>TRBV11-2
CASSLGAGELFF
>TRBV9
CASSVYTSGITNEQFF
>TRBV29-1
CSVEEYPLGGYTF
>TRBV5-1
CASSTDPGQDYGYTF
>TRBV6-1
CASSEGFPDTQYF
>TRBV5-1
CASSLWGVNNEQFF
>TRBV2
CASSQDTHYEKLFF
>TRBV5-1
CASSRTSGSLDEQFF
>TRBV19
CASTGQGVAEAFF
>TRBV5-4
CASSGAGTGSEQYF
>TRBV2
CASSGPIGSSGNTIYF
>TRBV6-5
CASSLGGLGANTIYF